Listed below are T cell receptor beta chains from one sample, sequenced in a study of blood T cell repertoires in COVID-19. Repertoires were generated with immunoSEQ multiplex PCR, while TCRdb's copy carries only in-frame clones and drops some. This table has 200,000 to 300,000 clones, nearly 90% appearing once. Source material: PBMCs or T cells enriched from blood (not recorded which). All receptors come from a woman in her twenties or thirties with acute COVID-19. The conserved cysteine and the conserved F or W are not part of the CDR3 here. Clone size is given for some rows only: seen once, a few or many times, or a class if the clone is expanded.

abundance: NA
j_gene: TRBJ1-2
v_gene: TRBV9
CDR3aa: ASSVAGTGLYYGYT

abundance: NA
j_gene: TRBJ2-7
v_gene: TRBV10-2
CDR3aa: ASSEWAREGSYEQY

abundance: few
j_gene: TRBJ2-1
v_gene: TRBV25-1
CDR3aa: ASSVETEKGNEQF

abundance: few
j_gene: TRBJ2-1
v_gene: TRBV7-2
CDR3aa: ASSLRGGFNEQF

abundance: NA
j_gene: TRBJ2-1
v_gene: TRBV19
CDR3aa: ASSFLGANEQF

abundance: NA
j_gene: TRBJ1-5
v_gene: TRBV7-9
CDR3aa: ASSLVRGLSNQPQH

abundance: once
j_gene: TRBJ1-2
v_gene: TRBV23-1
CDR3aa: ASSQSYNYGYT

abundance: NA
j_gene: TRBJ1-1
v_gene: TRBV5-1
CDR3aa: ASSARHPNTEAF

abundance: NA
j_gene: TRBJ2-3
v_gene: TRBV18
CDR3aa: ASSPSAIADTQY

abundance: NA
j_gene: TRBJ2-3
v_gene: TRBV7-9
CDR3aa: ASSLDRSATQY

abundance: NA
j_gene: TRBJ2-7
v_gene: TRBV15
CDR3aa: ATSRDKGYEQY

abundance: NA
j_gene: TRBJ1-4
v_gene: TRBV7-6
CDR3aa: ASSPWDRGAEKLF

abundance: NA
j_gene: TRBJ2-7
v_gene: TRBV19
CDR3aa: ASSILGQGSYEQY

abundance: NA
j_gene: TRBJ1-2
v_gene: TRBV7-9
CDR3aa: ASSLAGGTNYGYT

abundance: NA
j_gene: TRBJ1-5
v_gene: TRBV5-1
CDR3aa: ASSLTGDFSNQPQH

abundance: NA
j_gene: TRBJ2-1
v_gene: TRBV5-1
CDR3aa: ASTPWGEKQGSEQF

abundance: NA
j_gene: TRBJ1-4
v_gene: TRBV5-1
CDR3aa: ASRWRENEKLF

abundance: NA
j_gene: TRBJ2-7
v_gene: TRBV25-1
CDR3aa: ASSDWDRASYEQY

abundance: NA
j_gene: TRBJ1-1
v_gene: TRBV30
CDR3aa: ALQQVSRNTEAF

abundance: few
j_gene: TRBJ1-1
v_gene: TRBV21-1
CDR3aa: ASSVTTGVNTEAF

abundance: NA
j_gene: TRBJ1-6
v_gene: TRBV7-2
CDR3aa: ASSTQTGWSSPLH

abundance: once
j_gene: TRBJ1-6
v_gene: TRBV3-1/TRBV3-2
CDR3aa: ASSPTVSSYNSPLH

abundance: NA
j_gene: TRBJ1-1
v_gene: TRBV7-2
CDR3aa: ASSLRGGVNTEAF

abundance: few
j_gene: TRBJ1-5
v_gene: TRBV9
CDR3aa: ASSVGYNNQPQH

abundance: NA
j_gene: TRBJ1-5
v_gene: TRBV6-8
CDR3aa: ASSYSSSVRGQPQH

abundance: NA
j_gene: TRBJ1-1
v_gene: TRBV10-3
CDR3aa: AIRPDTTEAF

abundance: few
j_gene: TRBJ2-7
v_gene: TRBV9
CDR3aa: ASSVAASGSSYEQY

abundance: NA
j_gene: TRBJ1-3
v_gene: TRBV10-3
CDR3aa: APQEGGTSGNTIY

abundance: few
j_gene: TRBJ2-2
v_gene: TRBV4-3
CDR3aa: ASSLWDRGTGELF

abundance: NA
j_gene: TRBJ2-7
v_gene: TRBV19
CDR3aa: ASSPWGSGGVPYEQY

abundance: NA
j_gene: TRBJ1-3
v_gene: TRBV7-7
CDR3aa: ASSLDSRAGNTIY